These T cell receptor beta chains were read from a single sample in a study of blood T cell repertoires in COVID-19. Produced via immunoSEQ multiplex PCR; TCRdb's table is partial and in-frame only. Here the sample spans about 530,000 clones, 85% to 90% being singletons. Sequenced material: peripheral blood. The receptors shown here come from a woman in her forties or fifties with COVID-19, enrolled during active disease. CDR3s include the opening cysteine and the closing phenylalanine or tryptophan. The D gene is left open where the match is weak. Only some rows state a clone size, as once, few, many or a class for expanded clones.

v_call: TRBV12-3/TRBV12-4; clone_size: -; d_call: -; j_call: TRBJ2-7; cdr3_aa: CASSPGYEQYF; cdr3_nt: TGTGCCAGCAGCCCAGGGTACGAGCAGTACTTC
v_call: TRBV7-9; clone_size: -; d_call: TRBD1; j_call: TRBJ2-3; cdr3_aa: CASSPRTGVPDTQYF; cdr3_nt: TGTGCCAGCAGCCCACGGACAGGGGTCCCAGATACGCAGTATTTT
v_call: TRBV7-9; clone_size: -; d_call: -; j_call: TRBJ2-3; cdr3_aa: CASSSTKGVDTQYF; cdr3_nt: TGTGCCAGCAGCTCCACCAAGGGAGTGGATACGCAGTATTTT
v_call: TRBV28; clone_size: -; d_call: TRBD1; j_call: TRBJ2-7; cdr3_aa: CATDNDRGTYEQYF; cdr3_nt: TGTGCCACAGATAACGACAGGGGGACCTACGAGCAGTACTTC
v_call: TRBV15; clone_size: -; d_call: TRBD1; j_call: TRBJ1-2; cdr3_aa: CATSPGTGVSYGYTF; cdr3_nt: TGTGCCACCAGCCCCGGGACAGGGGTTAGCTATGGCTACACCTTC
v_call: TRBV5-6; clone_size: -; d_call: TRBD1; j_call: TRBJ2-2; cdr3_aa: CASSLGTGNTGELFF; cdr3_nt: TGTGCCAGCAGCTTGGGGACAGGCAACACCGGGGAGCTGTTTTTT
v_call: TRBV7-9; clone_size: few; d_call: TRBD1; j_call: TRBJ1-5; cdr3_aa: CASSLEGTAQHF; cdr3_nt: TGTGCCAGCAGCCTAGAAGGGACAGCCCAGCATTTT
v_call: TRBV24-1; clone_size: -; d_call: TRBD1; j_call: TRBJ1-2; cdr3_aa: CATGGTGDYGYTF; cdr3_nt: TGTGCCACCGGCGGGACAGGGGACTATGGCTACACCTTC
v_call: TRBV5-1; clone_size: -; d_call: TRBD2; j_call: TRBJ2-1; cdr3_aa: CASSLEGTTYNEQFF; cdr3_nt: TGCGCCAGCAGCTTGGAGGGGACTACCTACAATGAGCAGTTCTTC
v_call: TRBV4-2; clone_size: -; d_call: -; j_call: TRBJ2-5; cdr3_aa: CASSLLSTDQETQYF; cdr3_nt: TGTGCCAGCAGCCTCCTATCGACAGACCAAGAGACCCAGTACTTC
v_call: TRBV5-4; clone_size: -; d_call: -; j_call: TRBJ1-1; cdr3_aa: CASSLVVPGDTEAFF; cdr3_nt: TGTGCCAGCAGCTTGGTCGTCCCAGGGGACACTGAAGCTTTCTTT
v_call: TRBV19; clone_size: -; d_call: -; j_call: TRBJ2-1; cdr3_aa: CASSIGTRGLQFF; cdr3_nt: TGTGCCAGTAGTATAGGGACAAGGGGTTTGCAGTTCTTC
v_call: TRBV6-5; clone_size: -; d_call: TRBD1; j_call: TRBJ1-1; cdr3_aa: CASEPGGPTEAFF; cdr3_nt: TGTGCCAGTGAACCAGGGGGCCCCACTGAAGCTTTCTTT
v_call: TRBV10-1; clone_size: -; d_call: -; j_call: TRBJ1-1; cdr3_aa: CASSLGQTETHTEAFF; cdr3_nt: TGCGCCAGCAGTCTTGGACAGACAGAGACCCACACTGAAGCTTTCTTT
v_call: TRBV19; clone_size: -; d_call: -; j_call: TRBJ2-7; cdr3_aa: CASSIREGVYEQYF; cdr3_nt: TGTGCCAGTAGTATACGAGAGGGGGTCTACGAGCAGTACTTC
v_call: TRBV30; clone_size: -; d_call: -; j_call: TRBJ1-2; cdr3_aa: CAWGRANYGYTF; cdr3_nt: TGTGCCTGGGGCAGGGCCAACTATGGCTACACCTTC
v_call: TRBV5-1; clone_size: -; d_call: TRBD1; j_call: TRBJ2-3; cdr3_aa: CASWQGQGVTDTQYF; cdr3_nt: TGCGCCAGCTGGCAGGGACAGGGAGTTACAGATACGCAGTATTTT
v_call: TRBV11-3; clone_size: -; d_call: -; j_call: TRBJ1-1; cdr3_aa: CASSPGGLSNTEAFF; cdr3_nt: TGTGCCAGCAGCCCCGGGGGACTGTCGAACACTGAAGCTTTCTTT
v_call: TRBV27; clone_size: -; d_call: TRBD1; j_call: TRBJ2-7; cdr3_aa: CASSPGQNYEQYF; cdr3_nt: TGTGCCAGCAGCCCGGGACAGAACTACGAGCAGTACTTC
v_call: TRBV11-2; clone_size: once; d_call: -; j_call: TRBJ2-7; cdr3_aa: CASSTGTHSYEQYF; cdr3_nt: TGTGCCAGCAGCACCGGGACACACTCCTACGAGCAGTACTTC
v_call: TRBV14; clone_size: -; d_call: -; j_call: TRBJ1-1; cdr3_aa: CASSHGGNTEAFF; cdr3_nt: TGTGCCAGCAGCCACGGGGGGAACACTGAAGCTTTCTTT
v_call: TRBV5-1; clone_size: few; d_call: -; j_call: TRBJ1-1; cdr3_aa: CASSLDLGGTEAFF; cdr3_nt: TGCGCCAGCAGCTTGGATCTGGGAGGCACTGAAGCTTTCTTT
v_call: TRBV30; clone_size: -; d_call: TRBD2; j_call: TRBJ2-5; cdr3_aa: CAWSPGGGRETQYF; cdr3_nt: TGTGCCTGGAGTCCCGGGGGGGGGAGGGAGACCCAGTACTTC
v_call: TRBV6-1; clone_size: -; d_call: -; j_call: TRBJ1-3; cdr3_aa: CASSEKPPGSGNTIYF; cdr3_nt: TGTGCCAGCAGTGAGAAGCCGCCCGGCTCTGGAAACACCATATATTTT
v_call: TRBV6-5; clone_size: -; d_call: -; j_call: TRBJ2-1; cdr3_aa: CASSYSLQANEQFF; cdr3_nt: TGTGCCAGCAGTTACTCCTTACAGGCCAATGAGCAGTTCTTC
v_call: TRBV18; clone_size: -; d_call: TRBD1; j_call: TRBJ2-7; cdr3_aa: CASSPGTGDYEQYF; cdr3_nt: TGTGCCAGCTCACCGGGGACAGGGGACTACGAGCAGTACTTC
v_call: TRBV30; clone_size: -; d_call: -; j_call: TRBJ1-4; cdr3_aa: CAWGTGRSWEKLFF; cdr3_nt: TGTGCCTGGGGAACAGGGAGATCGTGGGAAAAACTGTTTTTT
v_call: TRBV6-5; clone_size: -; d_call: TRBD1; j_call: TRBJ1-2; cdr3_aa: CASSYGTGGRGYTF; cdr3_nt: TGTGCCAGCAGTTACGGGACAGGGGGCCGTGGCTACACCTTC
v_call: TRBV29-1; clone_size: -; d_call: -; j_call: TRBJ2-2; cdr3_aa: CSRGPGELFF; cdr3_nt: TGCAGCCGCGGGCCCGGGGAGCTGTTTTTT
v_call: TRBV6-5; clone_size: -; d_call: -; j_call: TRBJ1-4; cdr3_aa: CASSYSRGHNEKLFF; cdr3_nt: TGTGCCAGCAGTTACTCGAGAGGCCATAATGAAAAACTGTTTTTT
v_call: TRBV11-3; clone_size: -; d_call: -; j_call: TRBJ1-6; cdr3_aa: CASSLGAGSPLHF; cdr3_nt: TGTGCCAGCAGCTTAGGAGCGGGTTCACCCCTCCACTTT
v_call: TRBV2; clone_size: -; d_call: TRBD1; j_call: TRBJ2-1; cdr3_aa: CASRYTGGATSNEQFF; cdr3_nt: TGTGCCAGCAGATACACAGGGGGAGCTACCTCCAATGAGCAGTTCTTC
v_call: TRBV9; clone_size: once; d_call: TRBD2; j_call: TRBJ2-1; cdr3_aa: CASSPSGSSYNEQFF; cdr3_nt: TGTGCCAGCAGCCCTAGCGGGAGCTCCTACAATGAGCAGTTCTTC
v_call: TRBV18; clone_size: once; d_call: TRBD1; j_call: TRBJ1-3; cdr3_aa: CASSSGTGAGNTIYF; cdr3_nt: TGTGCCAGCTCATCCGGGACAGGGGCTGGAAACACCATATATTTT
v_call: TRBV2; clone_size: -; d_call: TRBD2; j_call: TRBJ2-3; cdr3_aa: CASRHTSGASDTQYF; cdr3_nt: TGTGCCAGCAGGCATACTAGCGGGGCCTCAGATACGCAGTATTTT
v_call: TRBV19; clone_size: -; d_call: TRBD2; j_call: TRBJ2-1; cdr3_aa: CASSIISGGEQFF; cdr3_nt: TGTGCCAGTAGTATTATCTCGGGGGGGGAGCAGTTCTTC
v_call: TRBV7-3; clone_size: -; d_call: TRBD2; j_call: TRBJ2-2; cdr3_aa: CASSELAGGPGGELFF; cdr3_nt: TGTGCCAGCAGCGAACTAGCGGGGGGGCCCGGCGGGGAGCTGTTTTTT
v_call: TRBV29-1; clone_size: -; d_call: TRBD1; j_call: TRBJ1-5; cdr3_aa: CSVGQGSNQPQHF; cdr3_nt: TGCAGCGTGGGACAGGGAAGCAATCAGCCCCAGCATTTT
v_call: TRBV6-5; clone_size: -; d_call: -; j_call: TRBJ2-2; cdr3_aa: CASITDRNTGELFF; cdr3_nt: TGTGCCAGCATTACTGACAGGAACACCGGGGAGCTGTTTTTT
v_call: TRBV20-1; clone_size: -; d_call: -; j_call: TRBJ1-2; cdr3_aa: CSASRQRSGNYGYTF; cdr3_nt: TGCAGTGCTAGTCGACAGAGGAGCGGGAACTATGGCTACACCTTC
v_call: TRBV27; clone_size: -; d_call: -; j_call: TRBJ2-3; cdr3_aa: CASTSRTVRDTQYF; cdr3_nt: TGTGCCAGCACAAGCAGGACAGTTCGGGATACGCAGTATTTT
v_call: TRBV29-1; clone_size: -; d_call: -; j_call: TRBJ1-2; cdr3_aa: CSVDGGYYGYTF; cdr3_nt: TGCAGCGTTGATGGGGGGTACTATGGCTACACCTTC
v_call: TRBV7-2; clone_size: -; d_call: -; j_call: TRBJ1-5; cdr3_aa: CASSSAPGPQHF; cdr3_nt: TGTGCCAGCAGCTCCGCCCCCGGTCCCCAGCATTTT
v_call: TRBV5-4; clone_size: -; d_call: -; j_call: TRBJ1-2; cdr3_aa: CASSLVLGGYTF; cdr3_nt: TGTGCCAGCAGCTTGGTTCTCGGTGGCTACACCTTC
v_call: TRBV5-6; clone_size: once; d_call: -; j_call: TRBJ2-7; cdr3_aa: CASSLSGNPHEQYF; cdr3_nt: TGTGCCAGCAGCTTATCCGGGAACCCCCACGAGCAGTACTTC
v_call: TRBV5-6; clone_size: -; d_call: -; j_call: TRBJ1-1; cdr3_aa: CASSLGDTEAFF; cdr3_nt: TGTGCCAGCAGCTTGGGAGACACTGAAGCTTTCTTT
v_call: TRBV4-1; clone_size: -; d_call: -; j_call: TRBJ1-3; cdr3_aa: CASSQVGGRLGGNTIYF; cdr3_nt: TGCGCCAGCAGCCAAGTCGGAGGGCGTTTGGGTGGAAACACCATATATTTT
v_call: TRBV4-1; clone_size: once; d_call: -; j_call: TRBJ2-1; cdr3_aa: CASSQARYNEQFF; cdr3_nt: TGCGCCAGCAGCCAAGCCCGTTACAATGAGCAGTTCTTC
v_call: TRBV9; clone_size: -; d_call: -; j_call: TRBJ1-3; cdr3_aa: CASSPPGISGNTIYF; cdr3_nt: TGTGCCAGCAGCCCCCCGGGGATTTCTGGAAACACCATATATTTT
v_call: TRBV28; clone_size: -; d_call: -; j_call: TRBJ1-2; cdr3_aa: CASTTTGEFYGYTF; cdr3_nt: TGTGCCAGCACCACCACGGGGGAATTCTATGGCTACACCTTC
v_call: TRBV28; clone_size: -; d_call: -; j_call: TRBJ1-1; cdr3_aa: CASITSTEAFF; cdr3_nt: TGTGCCAGTATCACGAGCACTGAAGCTTTCTTT
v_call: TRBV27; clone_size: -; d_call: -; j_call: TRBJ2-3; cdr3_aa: CASSFWRAGTDTQYF; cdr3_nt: TGTGCCAGCAGTTTTTGGCGGGCCGGCACAGATACGCAGTATTTT